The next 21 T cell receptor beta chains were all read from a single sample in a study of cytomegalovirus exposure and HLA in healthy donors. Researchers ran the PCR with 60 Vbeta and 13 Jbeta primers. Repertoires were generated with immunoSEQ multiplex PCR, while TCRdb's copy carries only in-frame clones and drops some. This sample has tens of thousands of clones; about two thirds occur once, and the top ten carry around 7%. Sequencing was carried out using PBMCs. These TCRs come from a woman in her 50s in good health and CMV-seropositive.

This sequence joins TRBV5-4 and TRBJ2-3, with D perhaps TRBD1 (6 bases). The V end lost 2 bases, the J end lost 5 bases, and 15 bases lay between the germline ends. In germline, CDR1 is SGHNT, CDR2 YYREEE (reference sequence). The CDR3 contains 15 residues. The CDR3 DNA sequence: TGTGCCAGCAGCTTTGGGGGCCTGTTGGTAGATACGCAGTATTTT. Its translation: CASSFGGLLVDTQYF. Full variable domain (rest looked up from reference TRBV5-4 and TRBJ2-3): ETGVTQSPTHLIKTRGQQVTLRCSSQSGHNTVSWYQQALGQGPQFIFQYYREEENGRGNFPPRFSGLQFPNYSSELNVNALELDDSALYLCASSFGGLLVDTQYFGPGTRLTVL.

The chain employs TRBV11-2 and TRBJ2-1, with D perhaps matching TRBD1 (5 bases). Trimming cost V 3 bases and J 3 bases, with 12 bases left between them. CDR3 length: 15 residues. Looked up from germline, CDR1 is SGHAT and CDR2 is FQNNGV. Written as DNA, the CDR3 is TGTGCCAGCAGCTTTCTCCGACAGAACTACAATGAGCAGTTCTTC. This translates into CASSFLRQNYNEQFF.

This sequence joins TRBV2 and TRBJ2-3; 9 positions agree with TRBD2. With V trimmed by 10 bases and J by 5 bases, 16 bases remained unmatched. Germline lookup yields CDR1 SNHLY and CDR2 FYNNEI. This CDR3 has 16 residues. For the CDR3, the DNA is TGTGCCAACCACGCCGGGACTAGCCGGGGAGGAGATACGCAGTATTTT. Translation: CANHAGTSRGGDTQYF.

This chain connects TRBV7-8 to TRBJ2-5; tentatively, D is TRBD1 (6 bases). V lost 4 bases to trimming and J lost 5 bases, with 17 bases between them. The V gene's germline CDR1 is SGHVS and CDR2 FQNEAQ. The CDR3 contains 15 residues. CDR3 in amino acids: CASSSNQGIGETQYF. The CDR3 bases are TGTGCCAGCAGCTCAAATCAGGGGATTGGGGAGACCCAGTACTTC.

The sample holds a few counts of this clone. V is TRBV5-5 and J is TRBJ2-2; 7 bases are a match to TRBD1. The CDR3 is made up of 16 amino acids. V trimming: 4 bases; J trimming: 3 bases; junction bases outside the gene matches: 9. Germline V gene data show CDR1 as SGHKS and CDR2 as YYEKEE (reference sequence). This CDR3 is CASSENRGWDTGELFF. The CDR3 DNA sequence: TGTGCCAGCAGCGAAAACAGGGGATGGGACACCGGGGAGCTGTTTTTT.

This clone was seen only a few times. CDR3 sequence (DNA): TGTGCCAGCGGATCAGGACTAGCGGGGGTTCCCTTTTACACAGATACGCAGTATTTT. Encoded protein: CASGSGLAGVPFYTDTQYF. The chain recombines TRBV2 with TRBJ2-3; 13 positions agree with TRBD2. V lost 8 bases to trimming and J lost 2 bases; unmatched junction nucleotides: 16. Germline V CDR1 and CDR2: SNHLY, FYNNEI. This CDR3 has 19 amino acids.

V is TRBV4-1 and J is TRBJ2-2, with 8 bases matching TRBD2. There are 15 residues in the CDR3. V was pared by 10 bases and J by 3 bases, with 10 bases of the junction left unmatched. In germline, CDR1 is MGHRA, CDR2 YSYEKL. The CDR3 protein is CATQRAGGDTGELFF. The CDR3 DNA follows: TGCGCCACCCAAAGGGCGGGGGGCGACACCGGGGAGCTGTTTTTT.

This chain's CDR3 is CASSLESSPQHF. In nucleotides, the CDR3 is TGTGCCAGCAGCTTAGAAAGCTCGCCCCAGCATTTT. The chain employs TRBV11-2 and TRBJ1-5; D unclear. The CDR3 sequence is 12 residues long. Germline CDR1 reads SGHAT; CDR2 reads FQNNGV. Deletions cut 0 bases from V and 9 bases from J, with 6 bases between. The variable domain in full, with the rest retrieved from reference TRBV11-2 and TRBJ1-5, is EAGVAQSPRYKIIEKRQSVAFWCNPISGHATLYWYQQILGQGPKLLIQFQNNGVVDDSQLPKDRFSAERLKGVDSTLKIQPAKLEDSAVYLCASSLESSPQHFGDGTRLSIL.

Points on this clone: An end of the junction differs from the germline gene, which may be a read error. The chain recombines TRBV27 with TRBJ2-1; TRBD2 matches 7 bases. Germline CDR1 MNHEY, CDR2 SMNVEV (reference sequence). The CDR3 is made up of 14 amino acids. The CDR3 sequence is CASSVSGGYNEQFF. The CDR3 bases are TGTGCCAGCAGTGTATCGGGGGGCTACAATGAGCAGTTCTTC.

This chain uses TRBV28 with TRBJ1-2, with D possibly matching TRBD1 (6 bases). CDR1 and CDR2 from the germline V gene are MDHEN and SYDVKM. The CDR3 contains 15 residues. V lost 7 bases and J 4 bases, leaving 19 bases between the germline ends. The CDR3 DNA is TGTGCCAGCACCTTCGGCGGCAGGGGCGGCTATGGCTACACCTTC. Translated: CASTFGGRGGYGYTF.

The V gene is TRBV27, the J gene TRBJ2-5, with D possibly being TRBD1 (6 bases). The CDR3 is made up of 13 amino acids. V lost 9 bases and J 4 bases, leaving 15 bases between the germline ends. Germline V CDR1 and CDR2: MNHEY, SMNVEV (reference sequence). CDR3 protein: CASNSAGAETQYF. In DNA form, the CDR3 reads TGTGCCAGTAACAGCGCAGGGGCAGAGACCCAGTACTTC.

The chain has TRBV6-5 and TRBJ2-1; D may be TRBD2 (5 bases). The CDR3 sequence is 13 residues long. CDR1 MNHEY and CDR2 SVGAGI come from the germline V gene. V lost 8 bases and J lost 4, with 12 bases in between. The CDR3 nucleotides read TGTGCCAGCTCTCGGGGAAAATACAATGAGCAGTTCTTC. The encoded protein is CASSRGKYNEQFF.

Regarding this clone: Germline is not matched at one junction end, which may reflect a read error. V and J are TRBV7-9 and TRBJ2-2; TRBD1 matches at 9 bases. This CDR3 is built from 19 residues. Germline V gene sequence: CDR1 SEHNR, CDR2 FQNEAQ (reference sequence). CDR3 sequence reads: CSSSLDRLVPGQGPGELFF. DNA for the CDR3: TGTTCCAGCAGCTTAGATCGTTTGGTGCCCGGACAGGGGCCCGGGGAGCTGTTTTTT.

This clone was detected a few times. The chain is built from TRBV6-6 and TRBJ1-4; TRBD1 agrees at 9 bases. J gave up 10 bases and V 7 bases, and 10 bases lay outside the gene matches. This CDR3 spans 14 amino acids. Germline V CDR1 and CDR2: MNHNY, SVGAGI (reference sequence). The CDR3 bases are TGTGCCAGCACGAATCGGGACAGGGTTGGAAAACTGTTTTTT. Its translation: CASTNRDRVGKLFF.

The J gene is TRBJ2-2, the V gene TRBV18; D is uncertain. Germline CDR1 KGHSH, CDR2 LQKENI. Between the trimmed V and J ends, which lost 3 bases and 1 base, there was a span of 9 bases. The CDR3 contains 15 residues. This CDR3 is CASSPENGNTGELFF. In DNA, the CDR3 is TGTGCCAGCTCACCCGAGAACGGGAACACCGGGGAGCTGTTTTTT.

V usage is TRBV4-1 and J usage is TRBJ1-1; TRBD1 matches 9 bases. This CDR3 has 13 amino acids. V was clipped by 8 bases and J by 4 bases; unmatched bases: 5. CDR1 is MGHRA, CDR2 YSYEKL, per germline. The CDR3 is CASGGDRVTEAFF. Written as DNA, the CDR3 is TGCGCCAGCGGGGGGGACAGGGTCACTGAAGCTTTCTTT.

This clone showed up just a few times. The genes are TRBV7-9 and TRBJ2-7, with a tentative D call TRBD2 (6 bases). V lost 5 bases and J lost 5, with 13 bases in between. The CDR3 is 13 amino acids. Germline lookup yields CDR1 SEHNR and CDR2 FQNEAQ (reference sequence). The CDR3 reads CASSRPGDHEQYF. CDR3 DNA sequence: TGTGCCAGCAGCCGCCCGGGAGACCACGAGCAGTACTTC.

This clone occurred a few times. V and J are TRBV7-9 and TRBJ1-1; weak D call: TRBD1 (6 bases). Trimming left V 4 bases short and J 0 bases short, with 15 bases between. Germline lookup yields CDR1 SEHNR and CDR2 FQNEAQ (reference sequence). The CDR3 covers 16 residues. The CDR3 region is CASSYVLTGLNTEAFF. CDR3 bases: TGTGCCAGCAGCTACGTGTTGACAGGACTGAACACTGAAGCTTTCTTT.

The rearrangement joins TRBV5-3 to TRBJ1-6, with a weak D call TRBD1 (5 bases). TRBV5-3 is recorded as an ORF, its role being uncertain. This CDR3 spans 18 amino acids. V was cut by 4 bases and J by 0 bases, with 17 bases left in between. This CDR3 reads CARSRPGLPSSYNSPLHF. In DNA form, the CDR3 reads TGTGCCAGAAGCAGACCGGGACTGCCATCCTCCTATAATTCACCCCTCCACTTT.

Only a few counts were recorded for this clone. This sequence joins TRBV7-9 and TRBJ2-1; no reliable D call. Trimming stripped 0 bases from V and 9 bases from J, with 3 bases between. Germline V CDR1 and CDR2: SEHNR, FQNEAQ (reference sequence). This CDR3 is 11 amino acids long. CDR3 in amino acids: CASSLAGEQFF. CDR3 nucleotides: TGTGCCAGCAGCTTAGCCGGTGAGCAGTTCTTC.

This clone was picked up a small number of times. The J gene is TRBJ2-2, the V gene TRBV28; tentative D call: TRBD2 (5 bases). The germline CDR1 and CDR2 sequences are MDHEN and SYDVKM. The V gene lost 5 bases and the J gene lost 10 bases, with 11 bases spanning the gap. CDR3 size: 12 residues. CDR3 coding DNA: TGTGCCAGCAGTACGGGATCGATGGAGCTGTTTTTT. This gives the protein CASSTGSMELFF.